The sequence of this T cell receptor beta chain was determined in a study of CD8+ T cells in alopecia areata. The treatment denotes: oral pan-JAK inhibitor, 5-10 mg twice daily. In each case, RNA was isolated and then reverse transcribed into cDNA as the sequencing template. Sequenced by immunoSEQ multiplex PCR; TCRdb stores in-frame clones only, minus some. The profile covers some 150,000 clones, with about 88% appearing a single time and approximately 13% taken by the ten largest. Trimming cost V 0 bases and J 2 bases, with 11 bases left between them. This CDR3 spans 15 amino acids. The germline V gene encodes CDR1 SGHDN and CDR2 FVKESK.

The receptor was derived from a human donor with alopecia areata. This material consisted of CD8+ T cells sorted from blood, taken at week 4, from a patient treated with tofacitinib. The chain uses TRBV14 and TRBJ2-7; D gene uncertain. The CDR3 coding sequence is TGTGCCAGCAGCCAAGATGAGAGCAGAGCCTACGAGCAGTACTTC. Its protein product is CASSQDESRAYEQYF.